The 4 T cell receptor beta chains given below trace back to one sample, sequenced in a study of T cells in Graves' hyperthyroidism and ophthalmopathy. Amplification of TCR beta CDR3 regions was performed using RNA transcripts as template. The study used the HTBI primer set for a first-round RT-PCR of the TCR CDR3. TCRdb called the multiplex PCR reads again in MiXCR, with one record for every CDR3 protein. The sample carries fewer than 300,000 distinct CDR3 sequences, over 12% recorded once. Sequenced material: blood. The receptors were gathered from a woman aged 45-65 years with Graves' hyperthyroidism that later progressed to Graves' ophthalmopathy.

This clonotype has at least ten counts. The chain carries TRBV28 and TRBJ2-1; the match to TRBD2 covers 12 bases. Germline lookup yields CDR1 MDHEN and CDR2 SYDVKM. The J segment lost 7 bases and the V segment lost 6 bases, leaving 10 bases of the junction unmatched. The CDR3 contains 16 residues. The CDR3 loop is CASSSTGLAGVNEQFF. As DNA, the CDR3 is TGTGCCAGCAGCTCAACGGGACTAGCGGGTGTAAATGAGCAGTTCTTC.

The chain employs TRBV7-3 and TRBJ2-5, with TRBD1 identical over 7 bases. Trimming cost V 1 base and J 5 bases; bases outside gene matches: 7. This CDR3 is built from 15 residues. Germline CDR1 and CDR2: SGHTA and FQGTGA. The CDR3: CASSLRQGLRETQYF. CDR3 coding DNA: TGTGCCAGCAGCTTAAGACAGGGTCTAAGGGAGACCCAGTACTTC. Complete variable domain (other parts from reference TRBV7-3 and TRBJ2-5): GAGVSQTPSNKVTEKGKYVELRCDPISGHTALYWYRQSLGQGPEFLIYFQGTGAADDSGLPNDRFFAVRPEGSVSTLKIQRTERGDSAVYLCASSLRQGLRETQYFGPGTRLLVL.

This clonotype showed up many times. The chain combines TRBV11-2 with TRBJ2-3; D assignment may be TRBD1 or TRBD2 (5 bases each). The V and J ends lost 5 bases and 10 bases respectively, with 16 bases between them. Germline lookup yields CDR1 SGHAT and CDR2 FQNNGV. CDR3 length: 13 amino acids. The CDR3 DNA reads as TGTGCCAGCAGCGGAATGCTGGGGGAGCCGCAGTATTTT. It yields the protein CASSGMLGEPQYF.

With regard to this clonotype: A clone one base away is much larger, so this may be a read error. The chain employs TRBV5-1 and TRBJ1-2; D gene ambiguous. V lost 0 bases to trimming and J lost 2 bases, with 5 bases between them. CDR1 is SGHRS, CDR2 YFSETQ, per germline. The CDR3 runs 13 residues. The CDR3 nucleotides are TGCGCCAGCAGCTTGGTAGGGAACTATGGCTACACCTTC. Residues: CASSLVGNYGYTF.